This entry lists 11 T cell receptor beta chains sequenced from one sample in a study of blood T cell repertoires in COVID-19. Data came from immunoSEQ multiplex PCR; TCRdb stores just in-frame clones and leaves some out. Here the sample spans 270,000 or so clones, roughly 84% being singletons. What was sequenced was peripheral blood. The receptors stem from a woman aged 18-35 years with acute or convalescent COVID-19.

CDR3 nucleotide sequence: TGCAGTGCTAGTCTGGGGGCGGACTATGGCTACACCTTC. Translated, it gives CSASLGADYGYTF. The chain carries TRBV20-1 and TRBJ1-2; possible D gene TRBD1, 6 bases. The V gene's germline CDR1 is DFQATT and CDR2 SNEGSKA (reference sequence). This CDR3 has 13 amino acids. V gave up 3 bases and J gave up 3 bases, with 11 bases separating them.

This clone was recorded a few times. Distinct nucleotide sequences in the sample also encode this CDR3. The J gene is TRBJ2-7, the V gene TRBV19; 9 bases line up with TRBD1. V dropped 6 bases and J dropped 2; count of bases not matched to a gene: 8. CDR3 length: 15 amino acids. CDR1 is LNHDA and CDR2 is SQIVND in the germline V gene (reference sequence). CDR3 nucleotide sequence: TGTGCCAGTAGCACAAGCGGGACAGGGACCTACGAGCAGTACTTC. It translates to CASSTSGTGTYEQYF.

V is TRBV10-1 and J is TRBJ2-1; 7 bases fit TRBD2. The V and J ends lost 8 bases and 6 bases, in that order; junction bases with no gene match: 7. Germline CDR1 WNHNN, CDR2 SYGVQD (reference sequence). The CDR3 has 13 residues. The CDR3 nucleotides read TGCGCCAGCGGGGGGGACCTGCCCAATGAGCAGTTCTTC. Residues: CASGGDLPNEQFF.

The chain employs TRBV15 and TRBJ1-2, with D unresolved. Trimming pared 0 bases from V and 6 bases from J, leaving 20 bases between. Germline V gene data show CDR1 as LNHNV and CDR2 as YYDKDF (reference sequence). The CDR3 is 17 residues long. Here the CDR3 DNA reads TGTGCCACCAGCAGAGATCTGAGCGTAGGTCGGCTTGATGGCTACACCTTC. Translation gives CATSRDLSVGRLDGYTF.

The rearrangement uses TRBV11-2 and TRBJ2-1, with 7 nucleotides matching TRBD2. The CDR3 contains 13 residues. With V trimmed by 7 bases and J by 3 bases, 3 bases remained unmatched. CDR1 SGHAT and CDR2 FQNNGV come from the germline V gene. The CDR3 spells CASKASGYNEQFF. Here the CDR3 DNA reads TGTGCCAGCAAGGCTAGCGGCTACAATGAGCAGTTCTTC.

The chain has TRBV7-8 and TRBJ1-1; TRBD1 matches 10 bases. The CDR3 is made up of 16 amino acids. CDR1 and CDR2 (germline): SGHVS, FQNEAQ. V trimming: 5 bases; J trimming: 5 bases; junction bases outside the gene matches: 11. For the CDR3, the DNA is TGTGCCAGCAGCCCCAATCCGGGACAGGGGAAAACTGAAGCTTTCTTT. Protein: CASSPNPGQGKTEAFF.

CDR3 in amino acids: CASRDNSYEQYF. DNA for the CDR3: TGTGCCAGTAGGGACAACTCCTACGAGCAGTACTTC. The V gene is TRBV19, the J gene TRBJ2-7; TRBD1 is a possible D gene (5 bases). Per the germline V gene, CDR1 is LNHDA and CDR2 is SQIVND (reference sequence). V lost 6 bases, J lost 0 bases, and 6 bases lay in between. The CDR3 is 12 amino acids.

This rearrangement joins TRBV3-1 (or the pseudogene TRBV3-2) to TRBJ2-5; 7 bases fit TRBD2. This CDR3 is 15 amino acids long. V trimming: 1 base; J trimming: 5 bases; junction bases outside the gene matches: 7. Germline lookup yields CDR1 LGHDT and CDR2 YNNKEL (reference sequence). CDR3 region: CASSQGGLRRETQYF. CDR3 DNA sequence: TGTGCCAGCAGCCAAGGGGGACTAAGGCGGGAGACCCAGTACTTC.

The CDR3 nucleotides are TGCGCCAGCAGCTCCGGGACAGGGGGAAACAATGAGCAGTTCTTC. Its protein product is CASSSGTGGNNEQFF. The rearrangement uses TRBV5-1 and TRBJ2-1, with 11 bases lining up with TRBD1. Germline V lookup: CDR1 SGHRS, CDR2 YFSETQ. J was trimmed by 5 bases and V by 3 bases; bases with no gene match: 4. This CDR3 is built from 15 residues.

This rearrangement joins TRBV7-8 to TRBJ2-7, with D hard to call. The CDR3 totals 15 residues. V was clipped by 4 bases and J by 3 bases, with 16 bases between them. Germline V gene lookup returns CDR1 SGHVS and CDR2 FQNEAQ. The CDR3 is CASSSARSGFYEQYF. DNA of the CDR3: TGTGCCAGCAGCTCCGCGCGTTCAGGTTTCTACGAGCAGTACTTC.

The gene calls are TRBV9 and TRBJ2-3; 9 bases fit TRBD1. After removal of 0 bases from V and 4 bases from J, the junction contained 3 bases not matched to a gene. This CDR3 contains 15 residues. Per germline, CDR1 SGDLS and CDR2 YYNGEE. The CDR3 sequence: CASSVEGTGPDTQYF. In nucleotides, the CDR3 is TGTGCCAGCAGCGTAGAAGGGACAGGGCCAGATACGCAGTATTTT.